There are many counts of the clone carrying this TCR beta chain. The data belong to a study of CD8+CD57+ T cells in acquired aplastic anemia. Study-level background: DNA recovered from sorted CD4+ and CD8+ cells had a mean of around 3.2 ug.

With 2 bases removed from V and 8 bases from J, the gap between germline ends came to 12 bases. The CDR3 contains 13 residues. Germline-derived CDR1 and CDR2 are PRHDT and FYEKMQ (reference sequence). Profiling that covered TCR beta VDJ and CDR3 relied on genomic DNA as its template. Using its own MiXCR run on the reads, TCRdb lists one record per CDR3 protein. The table has over 200,000 distinct CDR3 sequences, around 60% seen once; the top ten hold around 28%. Sequencing was performed on sorted CD4+, CD8+, or CD8+CD57+ T cells (not recorded which) from PBMCs. The source is a human donor in good health. V usage is TRBV13 and J usage is TRBJ1-1; TRBD1 is a possible D gene (5 bases). The CDR3 nucleotides read TGTGCCAGCAGCTTATTCTGGGGGAAGGAAGCTTTCTTT. Amino acid sequence: CASSLFWGKEAFF.